This paragraph reports one T cell receptor beta chain. Its cognate antigen is unknown. The CDR3 runs to 16 residues. CDR1 and CDR2 (germline): LGHNA, YSLEER. Trimming shortened V by 0 bases and J by 9 bases, and 15 bases separated the two germline ends. The sample belongs to a study of vaccination and CD4 T cells after COVID-19. The treatment is: roughly 10-day PBMC culture with coronavirus spike peptide pools or control peptides (ViraFEST assay). Gathered ahead of the COVID-19 pandemic (2011-2018) were the CD4+ T cells of the unexposed donor. The Oncomine TCR Beta short-read assay was applied to DNA of cultured CD4+ T cells. TCRdb reprocessed the PCR reads with MiXCR, giving one entry per CDR3 protein. The sample has about 6,900 distinct CDR3 sequences, more than 45% seen once.

This TCR derives from a human donor in good health. The rearrangement uses TRBV4-3 and TRBJ1-6; D is ambiguous. The sample was CD4+ T cells from blood, cultured in vitro. The CDR3 nucleotides are TGCGCCAGCAGCCAAGAGATAACGGGCGTCGGTTCACCCCTCCACTTT. This encodes CASSQEITGVGSPLHF.